This T cell receptor (beta chain) was identified in a study of CD8+CD57+ T cells in acquired aplastic anemia. Study in general: Sorted CD4+ and CD8+ cells gave an average of around 3.1 ug of DNA.

Findings and caveats of the study: With respect to CD8+ Simpson's diversity, patients and controls did not differ significantly. Patients and controls had in common twenty-nine CD8+ CDR3 sequences.

Patients sequenced had flow cytometry evidence of CD8+CD57+ cell expansion. The study sampled blood from patients who had received no therapy. A note on this clonotype: The target antigen is unknown.

Genomic DNA constituted the template upon which TCR beta VDJ and CDR3 profiling was performed. TCRdb reprocessed the reads via MiXCR and lists one record per CDR3 protein. This repertoire shows about 200,000 distinct CDR3 sequences, roughly 45% found once; its top ten account for 15% to 20%. Sequenced: sorted CD4+, CD8+, or CD8+CD57+ T cells (not recorded which) from PBMCs. The sequence derives from a human donor with aplastic anemia.

CDR3 amino acids: CATSREGNTEAFF. The CDR3 nucleotides read TGTGCCACCAGCAGAGAAGGGAACACTGAAGCTTTCTTT. The chain recombines TRBV15 with TRBJ1-1, with D uncertain. CDR1 and CDR2 from the germline V gene are LNHNV and YYDKDF (reference sequence). The CDR3 has 13 amino acids. With 0 bases removed from V and 1 base from J, the gap between germline ends came to 3 bases.